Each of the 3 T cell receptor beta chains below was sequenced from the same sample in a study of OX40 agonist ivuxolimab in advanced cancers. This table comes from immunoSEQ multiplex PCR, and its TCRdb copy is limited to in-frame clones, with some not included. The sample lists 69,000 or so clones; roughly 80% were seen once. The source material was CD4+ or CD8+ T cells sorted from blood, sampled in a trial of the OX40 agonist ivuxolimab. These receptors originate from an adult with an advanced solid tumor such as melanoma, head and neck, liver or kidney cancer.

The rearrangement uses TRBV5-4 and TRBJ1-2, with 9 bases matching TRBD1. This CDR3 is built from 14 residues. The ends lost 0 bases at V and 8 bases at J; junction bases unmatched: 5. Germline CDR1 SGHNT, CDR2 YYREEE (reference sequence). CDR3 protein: CASSLGGTGQGYTF. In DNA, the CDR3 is TGTGCCAGCAGCTTGGGTGGGACAGGGCAAGGCTACACCTTC.

CDR3 sequence: CASSQPRRGFGANVLTF. In DNA, the CDR3 is TGTGCCAGCAGCCAACCCCGGCGAGGGTTCGGGGCCAACGTCCTGACTTTC. The genes are TRBV14 and TRBJ2-6, with a tentative D call TRBD2 (5 bases). Germline CDR1 SGHDN, CDR2 FVKESK. CDR3 size: 17 residues. Between the trimmed V and J ends, which lost 2 bases and 4 bases, there was a span of 15 bases.

The CDR3 nucleotides read TGTGCCAGCACCTGGACAGAGACTAACTATGGCTACACCTTC. Translated: CASTWTETNYGYTF. V gene TRBV7-2 combines with J gene TRBJ1-2; perhaps TRBD1 as D (6 bases). This CDR3 is 14 amino acids long. Trimming removed 7 bases from V and 0 bases from J, with 12 bases in between. The V gene's germline CDR1 is SGHTA and CDR2 FQGNSA.